This TCR beta chain was profiled in a study of cytomegalovirus exposure and HLA in healthy donors. The wider study: Genotyping showed roughly 81% of 398 donors falling in the Caucasian-associated ancestry cluster. Study results and limitations: Researchers reported from a later analysis that most CMV-associated TCR beta chains appeared HLA-restricted. Later work showed greater clonal expansion in HLA-associated TCR beta chains than in equally common others.

PCR used 60 Vbeta primers and 13 Jbeta primers. The assay was immunoSEQ multiplex PCR, and TCRdb's table has in-frame clones only and misses some. This table has 150,000 to 200,000 clones, approximately 78% appearing once. The J segment lost 6 bases and the V segment lost 4 bases, leaving 19 bases of the junction unmatched. The CDR3 sequence is 17 residues long. Germline V lookup: CDR1 SGDLS, CDR2 YYNGEE. With regard to this clone: Its antigen remains unknown.

The chain has TRBV9 and TRBJ2-7; TRBD2 matches 7 bases. The receptor comes from a human donor in good health. The sequencing sample was made of PBMCs. CDR3 coding DNA: TGTGCCAGCAGCCCCAGAAGGGAGGGCCTCTCGGGCGGCGAGCAGTACTTC. It translates to CASSPRREGLSGGEQYF.